The sequence of this T cell receptor (beta chain) was determined in a study of shared clonotypes between healthy human individuals. V lost 7 bases, J lost 8 bases, and 6 bases stayed unmatched. Looked up from germline, CDR1 is SNHLY and CDR2 is FYNNEI. The CDR3 is made up of 12 amino acids. Data came from immunoSEQ multiplex PCR; TCRdb stores just in-frame clones and leaves some out. The sample holds 2.3 million or so clones, more than 85% seen once. Material: naive CD4+ T cells from PBMCs. The subset denotes: CD45RA+ positively selected. The receptor was derived from a man aged 18 to 35 in good health. Some clones in this sample may be carry-over from other donors' samples. The V gene is TRBV2, the J gene TRBJ1-1; 8 bases match TRBD1. The CDR3: CASNDRGGEAFF. The CDR3 nucleotides read TGTGCCAGCAACGACAGGGGCGGAGAAGCTTTCTTT.